This TCR beta chain was retrieved from a study of early T cells in non-severe SARS-CoV-2 infection. Study-wide background: Bulk RNA from unsorted whole blood was sequenced; chains were unpaired.

Unique molecular identifiers were affixed to single, distinct cDNA molecules. TCRdb re-called the 5' RACE reads with MiXCR, one entry per CDR3 protein. The sample lists under 85,000 distinct CDR3 sequences; 5% were seen once. The CDR3 has 15 amino acids. The V gene's germline CDR1 is MDHEN and CDR2 SYDVKM. This clonotype was counted ten times or more. At one of its ends the junction is not consistent with the germline gene, which may arise from a read error. The TCR originated in an adult who was a healthcare worker with PCR-confirmed SARS-CoV-2 infection or an uninfected control (not recorded which). The chain has TRBV28 and TRBJ2-7, with 7 bases aligning to TRBD1. Sequences were derived from whole blood, sampled at baseline. CDR3 loop: CASSPRPRTGGRDDF. As DNA, the CDR3 is TGTGCCAGCAGCCCCCGCCCCCGGACAGGCGGACGGGATGATTTC.